These 26 T cell receptor beta chains came from one sample sequenced in a study of T-cell memory formation after mild COVID-19. TCRdb re-called the 5' RACE reads through MiXCR, storing one row per CDR3 protein. Of approximately 250,000 distinct CDR3 sequences listed, 15% to 19% are singletons. What was sequenced was PBMCs or a T cell subset sorted from them (not recorded which). All receptors derive from an adult woman who had mild COVID-19 (a few samples of this study predate the infection). Cell type and time point are not known.

This chain's CDR3 is CASSGQGRRGEQFF. DNA of the CDR3: TGTGCCAGCAGCGGACAGGGGCGACGGGGTGAGCAGTTCTTC. The chain recombines TRBV11-3 with TRBJ2-1; 9 bases are a match to TRBD1. The CDR3 loop spans 14 amino acids. V shed 5 bases, J shed 9 bases, and the junction held 8 bases outside the gene matches. The germline CDR1 and CDR2 sequences are SGHNT and YENEEA.

This clonotype came up a few times. The chain combines TRBV6-5 with TRBJ2-1, with 10 bases identical to TRBD2. The CDR3 has 16 residues. The ends lost 1 base at V and 4 bases at J; junction bases unmatched: 4. Germline V gives CDR1 MNHEY, CDR2 SVGAGI. CDR3 DNA sequence: TGTGCCAGCAGTTACTGGGGTAGCGGGGGGTACAATGAGCAGTTCTTC. Its protein is CASSYWGSGGYNEQFF.

The CDR3 sequence is CSARGHLGYGYTF. DNA of the CDR3: TGCAGTGCTAGGGGACACCTGGGCTATGGCTACACCTTC. V and J are TRBV20-1 and TRBJ1-2, with D tentatively TRBD1 (6 bases). The CDR3 consists of 13 residues. CDR1 DFQATT and CDR2 SNEGSKA come from the germline V gene (reference sequence). Trimming took off 3 bases at V and 4 bases at J, with 12 bases between the two ends.

The DNA of the CDR3 is TGTGCCAGCAGTTTGAGCAGGGTCGCCGACGAGCAGTACTTC. It specifies CASSLSRVADEQYF. The chain uses TRBV27 and TRBJ2-7, with TRBD1 as a possible D gene (5 bases). The CDR3 is 14 residues long. The germline V gene has CDR1 MNHEY and CDR2 SMNVEV (reference sequence). V was trimmed by 3 bases and J by 5 bases, leaving 14 bases between them.

V gene TRBV7-8 combines with J gene TRBJ2-7, with 7 bases aligning to TRBD2. Germline V gene lookup returns CDR1 SGHVS and CDR2 FQNEAQ. V lost 2 bases, J lost 2 bases, and 9 bases stayed unmatched. CDR3 length: 16 amino acids. The CDR3 DNA reads as TGTGCCAGCAGCTTATCGGCGGGGACTATTACCTACGAGCAGTACTTC. Translating it yields CASSLSAGTITYEQYF.

In its sample, this clonotype was seen a few times. The rearrangement links TRBV5-1 to TRBJ2-1, with 9 bases that match TRBD2. Looked up from germline, CDR1 is SGHRS and CDR2 is YFSETQ. The junction had 12 bases not matched to a gene; V was cut back by 5 bases and J by 9 bases. The CDR3 runs to 15 residues. CDR3 bases: TGCGCCAGCAGTGAAGCTAGCGGGAACTTAGTTGAGCAGTTCTTC. The encoded protein is CASSEASGNLVEQFF.

This clonotype was seen more than once but under ten times. This chain links TRBV7-6 with TRBJ2-6; D remains unclear. The CDR3 is made up of 16 amino acids. The germline V gene has CDR1 SGHVS and CDR2 FNYEAQ. Between the trimmed V and J ends, which lost 4 bases and 2 bases, there was a span of 12 bases. CDR3: CASSSIYGAGANVLTF. CDR3 in DNA: TGTGCCAGCAGCTCTATTTATGGCGCTGGGGCCAACGTCCTGACTTTC.

This clonotype was recorded only once. CDR3 nucleotide sequence: TGTGCCTGGAGTTCAAAACAGGGCCATAATTCACCCCTCCACTTT. Protein: CAWSSKQGHNSPLHF. This chain connects TRBV30 to TRBJ1-6; possible D gene TRBD1, 6 bases. Germline loops: CDR1 GTSNPN, CDR2 SVGIG (reference sequence). Trimming shortened V by 2 bases and J by 5 bases, and 13 bases separated the two germline ends. CDR3 length equals 15 residues. Full variable domain (rest looked up from reference TRBV30 and TRBJ1-6): SQTIHQWPATLVQPVGSPLSLECTVEGTSNPNLYWYRQAAGRGLQLLFYSVGIGQISSEVPQNLSASRPQDRQFILSSKKLLLSDSGFYLCAWSSKQGHNSPLHFGNGTRLTVT.

The chain couples TRBV24-1 to TRBJ2-7; TRBD2 might be the D (5 bases). This CDR3 spans 14 amino acids. Looked up from germline, CDR1 is KGHDR and CDR2 is SFDVKD. Trimming cost V 9 bases and J 0 bases, with 14 bases left between them. CDR3 in amino acids: CATPATGSSYEQYF. The CDR3 DNA is TGTGCCACCCCCGCGACGGGAAGCTCCTACGAGCAGTACTTC.

The chain combines TRBV20-1 with TRBJ2-7, with 9 bases fitting TRBD2. Looked up from germline, CDR1 is DFQATT and CDR2 is SNEGSKA (reference sequence). The ends lost 6 bases at V and 5 bases at J; junction bases unmatched: 8. The CDR3 sequence is 13 residues long. The CDR3, as DNA: TGCAGTGCCATTAGCGGGAGTCGGAACGAGCAGTACTTC. Protein product: CSAISGSRNEQYF.

This clonotype was detected only once. The V and J genes are TRBV28 and TRBJ1-2; the D is unclear. CDR1 and CDR2 (germline): MDHEN, SYDVKM. The CDR3 consists of 12 residues. V lost 6 bases, J lost 4 bases, and 9 bases lay in between. CDR3 amino acids: CASRRPSYGYTF. The CDR3 DNA reads as TGTGCCAGCAGGCGGCCCTCCTATGGCTACACCTTC.

This clonotype was counted at least ten times. The chain joins TRBV29-1 to TRBJ2-1; 8 bases fit TRBD2. The CDR3 contains 15 residues. Germline lookup yields CDR1 SQVTM and CDR2 ANQGSEA. After removal of 4 bases from V and 6 bases from J, the junction contained 11 bases not matched to a gene. For the CDR3, the DNA is TGCAGCGTTGCCCCCCTCGCGGGAGGTCTCAATGAGCAGTTCTTC. This gives the protein CSVAPLAGGLNEQFF.

This clonotype was counted a few times. For the CDR3, the DNA is TGTGCCAGCAGCTTCCAGGGTGGATACACTGAAGCTTTCTTT. It is translated as CASSFQGGYTEAFF. The rearrangement joins TRBV5-5 to TRBJ1-1; D perhaps matches TRBD1 (5 bases). Trimming left V 2 bases short and J 3 bases short, with 11 bases between. The CDR3 length is 14 residues. Germline lookup yields CDR1 SGHKS and CDR2 YYEKEE (reference sequence).

This clonotype has a count of ten or more. The rearrangement uses TRBV29-1 and TRBJ2-3; 7 nucleotides align to TRBD2. Per germline, CDR1 SQVTM and CDR2 ANQGSEA. The CDR3 consists of 14 residues. V lost 2 bases to trimming and J lost 8 bases; unmatched junction nucleotides: 10. The CDR3 coding sequence is TGCAGCGTTGAAATTCTAGCGGCATTCGGTACGCAGTATTTT. This translates into CSVEILAAFGTQYF.

This clonotype was detected only a few times. This chain joins TRBV12-3 or TRBV12-4 and TRBJ2-7; 7 bases map to TRBD1. The CDR3 contains 12 residues. After removal of 7 bases from V and 6 bases from J, the junction contained 6 bases not matched to a gene. The chain's CDR3 is CASTKGAGEQYF. The CDR3 DNA is TGTGCCAGCACCAAGGGGGCAGGCGAGCAGTACTTC.

The V call is TRBV5-1, the J call TRBJ2-1; 7 bases agree with TRBD1. This CDR3 spans 14 amino acids. V was clipped by 3 bases and J by 6 bases; unmatched bases: 6. Germline CDR1 is SGHRS and CDR2 is YFSETQ. The CDR3 nucleotides read TGCGCCAGCAGCTCTACAGGGGCGGTCAATGAGCAGTTCTTC. Encoded protein: CASSSTGAVNEQFF.

The genes are TRBV10-3 and TRBJ2-7; D ambiguous. The germline gives CDR1 ENHRY, CDR2 SYGVKD. The germline V and J ends were trimmed by 6 bases and 3 bases, with 15 bases remaining between them. This CDR3 region has 14 residues. CDR3 sequence (DNA): TGTGCCATCAGCCTTGGCCATGGGGACTACGAGCAGTACTTC. Amino acid sequence: CAISLGHGDYEQYF.

The chain carries TRBV5-5 and TRBJ1-4, with TRBD1 matching 7 bases. V lost 4 bases to trimming and J lost 0 bases; unmatched junction nucleotides: 9. This CDR3 spans 17 amino acids. CDR1 is SGHKS, CDR2 YYEKEE, per germline (reference sequence). The CDR3: CASSSRDSVATNEKLFF. CDR3 in DNA: TGTGCCAGCAGCAGTAGGGACAGCGTTGCAACTAATGAAAAACTGTTTTTT.

The chain joins TRBV2 to TRBJ1-1; 7 positions agree with TRBD1. CDR3 length equals 13 residues. V was pared by 4 bases and J by 6 bases, with 5 bases of the junction left unmatched. The germline gives CDR1 SNHLY, CDR2 FYNNEI. CDR3 DNA: TGTGCCAGCAGTGCGACAGGGCGGTCTGAAGCTTTCTTT. Protein product: CASSATGRSEAFF. The full variable domain, rest sourced from reference TRBV2 and TRBJ1-1, is EPEVTQTPSHQVTQMGQEVILRCVPISNHLYFYWYRQILGQKVEFLVSFYNNEISEKSEIFDDQFSVERPDGSNFTLKIRSTKLEDSAMYFCASSATGRSEAFFGQGTRLTVV.

Details on this clonotype: A much larger clone lies one base from this, so it may be a read error. The chain has TRBV18 and TRBJ1-1; perhaps TRBD1 as D (6 bases). The CDR3 extends over 13 amino acids. Looked up from germline, CDR1 is KGHSH and CDR2 is LQKENI. CDR3 protein: CAISPGQNTEAFF. For the CDR3, the DNA is TGTGCCATCTCACCGGGACAGAACACTGAAGCTTTCTTT.

The chain carries TRBV28 and TRBJ2-1, with 9 bases identical to TRBD1. Germline-derived CDR1 and CDR2 are MDHEN and SYDVKM. The CDR3 runs to 15 residues. With 5 bases clipped from V and 2 bases from J, the junction kept 4 bases outside the gene matches. CDR3 nucleotide sequence: TGTGCCAGCAGTCCCGGGACAGGGCCCTACAATGAGCAGTTCTTC. It specifies CASSPGTGPYNEQFF. The whole variable domain, filled in from reference TRBV28 and TRBJ2-1, reads DVKVTQSSRYLVKRTGEKVFLECVQDMDHENMFWYRQDPGLGLRLIYFSYDVKMKEKGDIPEGYSVSREKKERFSLILESASTNQTSMYLCASSPGTGPYNEQFFGPGTRLTVL.

The chain recombines TRBV12-3 or TRBV12-4 with TRBJ2-1; TRBD2 aligns across 9 bases. The length of the CDR3 is 14 residues. After removal of 10 bases from V and 8 bases from J, the junction contained 12 bases not matched to a gene. CDR3 amino acids: CATSLAGVIDEQFF. The CDR3 nucleotides are TGTGCCACTTCTTTAGCGGGAGTGATCGATGAGCAGTTCTTC.

The rearrangement joins TRBV7-2 to TRBJ2-5, with 10 bases matching TRBD2. After removal of 2 bases from V and 2 bases from J, the junction contained 14 bases not matched to a gene. Germline CDR1 is SGHTA and CDR2 is FQGNSA. This CDR3 has 19 amino acids. The CDR3 region is CASSLPAPGLAAEQETQYF. CDR3 in DNA: TGTGCCAGCAGCTTACCCGCCCCAGGACTAGCGGCGGAGCAAGAGACCCAGTACTTC. The full variable domain, completed using reference TRBV7-2 and TRBJ2-5, is GAGVSQSPSNKVTEKGKDVELRCDPISGHTALYWYRQSLGQGLEFLIYFQGNSAPDKSGLPSDRFSAERTGGSVSTLTIQRTQQEDSAVYLCASSLPAPGLAAEQETQYFGPGTRLLVL.

This chain uses TRBV5-1 with TRBJ2-6, with TRBD2 as a possible D gene (5 bases). Trimming pared 2 bases from V and 0 bases from J, leaving 12 bases between. Germline V lookup: CDR1 SGHRS, CDR2 YFSETQ. The CDR3 totals 17 residues. The CDR3 is CASSFTGSTSGANVLTF. The CDR3 bases are TGCGCCAGCAGCTTTACGGGATCCACCTCTGGGGCCAACGTCCTGACTTTC.

This chain uses TRBV10-3 with TRBJ2-3; the D is unclear. V was pared by 2 bases and J by 1 base, with 7 bases between. The germline gives CDR1 ENHRY, CDR2 SYGVKD. This CDR3 has 14 residues. In DNA, the CDR3 is TGTGCCATCAGTGAGACTGAGGGCACAGATACGCAGTATTTT. It encodes CAISETEGTDTQYF.

This clonotype showed up just a few times. This CDR3 is CASSFMIRGTYGYTF. CDR3 nucleotides: TGTGCCAGCAGTTTTATGATCCGGGGAACCTATGGCTACACCTTC. V is TRBV12-3 or TRBV12-4 and J is TRBJ1-2; no definite D call. V gave up 3 bases and J gave up 4 bases, with 15 bases separating them. The CDR3 runs to 15 residues.